This passage covers 28 T cell receptor beta chains from one sample sequenced in a study of blood T cell repertoires in COVID-19. Profiling relied on immunoSEQ multiplex PCR, and the TCRdb table lists in-frame clones only, not all of them. The sample contains just over 250,000 clones, 87% of which appear only once. The material sequenced was peripheral blood. Receptors were obtained from a woman aged 45-65 years with acute or convalescent COVID-19.

V and J are TRBV2 and TRBJ1-2; D not certain. V lost 2 bases and J lost 4, with 14 bases in between. Germline CDR1 is SNHLY and CDR2 is FYNNEI. This CDR3 contains 15 residues. CDR3 DNA sequence: TGTGCCAGCAGTGAATCCGCGGTGTTGGGCTATGGCTACACCTTC. It codes for CASSESAVLGYGYTF.

The chain carries TRBV28 and TRBJ2-5; TRBD2 might be the D (5 bases). V was trimmed by 2 bases and J by 6 bases, leaving 13 bases between them. The CDR3 runs 14 residues. The germline V gene encodes CDR1 MDHEN and CDR2 SYDVKM. CDR3 amino acids: CASSLTLATQTQYF. As DNA, the CDR3 is TGTGCCAGCAGTTTAACGCTAGCAACACAGACCCAGTACTTC.

This clone has a handful of counts. The genes are TRBV6-5 and TRBJ2-1, with D perhaps TRBD2 (6 bases). The CDR3 is 15 residues long. Germline CDR1 reads MNHEY; CDR2 reads SVGAGI. Trimming left V 8 bases short and J 1 base short, with 15 bases between. CDR3 bases: TGTGCCAGCCCTAAGGAGGGGAGTTCCTACAATGAGCAGTTCTTC. This sequence encodes CASPKEGSSYNEQFF.

The V and J genes are TRBV7-9 and TRBJ2-1; perhaps TRBD2 as D (6 bases). The V gene's germline CDR1 is SEHNR and CDR2 FQNEAQ (reference sequence). This CDR3 is built from 14 residues. V shed 5 bases and J shed 13 bases, with 21 bases lying between them. The CDR3, as DNA: TGTGCCAGCAGCCATCCGAATGTAGCGGCACAACAGTTCTTC. This codes for CASSHPNVAAQQFF. The full variable domain, its missing parts supplied by reference TRBV7-9 and TRBJ2-1, is DTGVSQNPRHKITKRGQNVTFRCDPISEHNRLYWYRQTLGQGPEFLTYFQNEAQLEKSRLLSDRFSAERPKGSFSTLEIQRTEQGDSAMYLCASSHPNVAAQQFFGPGTRLTVL.

This chain connects TRBV27 to TRBJ2-2; 9 bases align to TRBD1. There are 15 residues in the CDR3. Trimming removed 6 bases from V and 3 bases from J; junction bases left unmatched: 5. Germline CDR1 and CDR2: MNHEY and SMNVEV (reference sequence). The CDR3 here is CASRPGQGYTGELFF. In DNA form, the CDR3 reads TGTGCCAGCAGGCCGGGACAGGGTTACACCGGGGAGCTGTTTTTT.

The gene calls are TRBV5-6 and TRBJ2-4; 9 bases are a match to TRBD1. This CDR3 is built from 17 residues. Germline CDR1 reads SGHDT; CDR2 reads YYEEEE. J lost 3 bases, V lost 4 bases, and 11 bases had no gene match. CDR3 sequence (DNA): TGTGCCAGCAGCCTTCCTGGACAGGGGAAGGACAAAAACATTCAGTACTTC. Encoded protein: CASSLPGQGKDKNIQYF.

The chain joins TRBV3-1 (or the pseudogene TRBV3-2) to TRBJ2-5; 9 positions match TRBD1. Germline V CDR1 and CDR2: LGHDT, YNNKEL (reference sequence). The CDR3 spans 16 residues. J gave up 9 bases and V 6 bases, and 17 bases lay outside the gene matches. The CDR3 nucleotides read TGTGCCAGCAGACAGGCGGGGACAGGGTCCTTGGCGGCCCAGTACTTC. It encodes CASRQAGTGSLAAQYF.

V usage is TRBV28 and J usage is TRBJ1-5, with D unresolved. Germline V CDR1 and CDR2: MDHEN, SYDVKM. V was shortened by 6 bases and J by 5 bases, with 20 bases between the two germline ends. The CDR3 covers 16 residues. The CDR3 sequence: CASRARAKAGDQPQHF. Written as DNA, the CDR3 is TGTGCCAGCAGAGCTAGGGCAAAAGCCGGGGATCAGCCCCAGCATTTT.

The chain recombines TRBV19 with TRBJ2-2, with 9 bases fitting TRBD1. CDR3 length: 15 residues. Germline V gene data show CDR1 as LNHDA and CDR2 as SQIVND (reference sequence). The J segment lost 5 bases and the V segment lost 6 bases, leaving 7 bases of the junction unmatched. The CDR3 DNA sequence: TGTGCCAGTAGAACCGGGACAGGGAGGACCGGGGAGCTGTTTTTT. It encodes CASRTGTGRTGELFF.

This chain links TRBV27 with TRBJ2-1; D is uncertain. V was shortened by 5 bases and J by 3 bases, with 5 bases between the two germline ends. This CDR3 spans 12 amino acids. CDR1 and CDR2 from the germline V gene are MNHEY and SMNVEV (reference sequence). The CDR3 nucleotides read TGTGCCAGCAGTCCCCTCTACAATGAGCAGTTCTTC. This codes for CASSPLYNEQFF.

The chain couples TRBV10-3 to TRBJ2-3, with TRBD2 as a possible D gene (5 bases). The germline CDR1 and CDR2 sequences are ENHRY and SYGVKD. CDR3 size: 15 residues. V lost 0 bases, J lost 5 bases, and 12 bases lay in between. CDR3 sequence (DNA): TGTGCCATCAGTGAGTCAGAGGGAGTGGAAGATACGCAGTATTTT. This translates into CAISESEGVEDTQYF.

This clone was seen more than once but under ten times. V is TRBV27 and J is TRBJ2-2; D may be TRBD2 (6 bases). The CDR3 spans 13 residues. Trimming stripped 6 bases from V and 4 bases from J, with 9 bases between. Looked up from germline, CDR1 is MNHEY and CDR2 is SMNVEV (reference sequence). The CDR3 region is CASSVAATGELFF. Written as DNA, the CDR3 is TGTGCCAGCAGCGTAGCGGCCACCGGGGAGCTGTTTTTT.

This clone has just a few counts. DNA of the CDR3: TGCGCCAGCAGCCAAGGTGACAGGGAGGTTGGCTACACCTTC. Its protein is CASSQGDREVGYTF. The chain is built from TRBV4-1 and TRBJ1-2; 7 bases are a match to TRBD1. The CDR3 totals 14 residues. The V segment lost 1 base and the J segment 7 bases; nucleotides outside the gene matches: 6. Germline V gene lookup returns CDR1 MGHRA and CDR2 YSYEKL.

This chain uses TRBV3-1 (or the pseudogene TRBV3-2) with TRBJ1-5, with a tentative D call TRBD1 (6 bases). The germline V gene encodes CDR1 LGHDT and CDR2 YNNKEL (reference sequence). V was trimmed by 3 bases and J by 7 bases, leaving 16 bases between them. The CDR3 is made up of 15 amino acids. As DNA, the CDR3 is TGTGCCAGCAGCCACGGGGGGGGCCGGGGGCAGCCCCAGCATTTT. This sequence encodes CASSHGGGRGQPQHF.

This sequence joins TRBV27 and TRBJ2-2; no firm D call. Trimming removed 2 bases at V and 6 bases at J, with 7 bases between. The CDR3 is 13 residues long. The germline V gene has CDR1 MNHEY and CDR2 SMNVEV (reference sequence). CDR3 nucleotides: TGTGCCAGCAGTTTAATAGTCGCCGGGGAGCTGTTTTTT. Translation: CASSLIVAGELFF.

This clone occurred a few times. This rearrangement joins TRBV7-2 to TRBJ1-6, with D uncertain. The germline CDR1 and CDR2 sequences are SGHTA and FQGNSA. V lost 1 base and J 6 bases, leaving 4 bases between the germline ends. The CDR3 contains 13 residues. The CDR3 here is CASSLEANSPLHF. The DNA of the CDR3 is TGTGCCAGCAGCTTAGAAGCTAATTCACCCCTCCACTTT.

This clone was counted once. The rearrangement joins TRBV27 to TRBJ1-5; a possible D gene is TRBD1 (5 bases). Germline loops: CDR1 MNHEY, CDR2 SMNVEV (reference sequence). The CDR3 runs to 14 residues. V was cut by 0 bases and J by 7 bases, with 10 bases left in between. The CDR3 nucleotides read TGTGCCAGCAGTTTATCCACAGGAGCCCAGCCCCAGCATTTT. This encodes CASSLSTGAQPQHF.

This chain links TRBV11-2 with TRBJ2-3, with 7 bases matching TRBD1. Per germline, CDR1 SGHAT and CDR2 FQNNGV. The CDR3 runs 15 residues. Unmatched junction bases numbered 5, after V lost 5 bases and J lost 0 bases. In DNA, the CDR3 is TGTGCCAGCAGCCCGGGACAGAGAAGCACAGATACGCAGTATTTT. This sequence encodes CASSPGQRSTDTQYF.

This rearrangement joins TRBV19 to TRBJ2-7; a possible D gene is TRBD1 (6 bases). The ends were cut back, 9 bases at V and 7 bases at J, with 22 bases in the middle. The CDR3 sequence is 14 residues long. Germline V gene sequence: CDR1 LNHDA, CDR2 SQIVND (reference sequence). CDR3 in DNA: TGTGCCAGCTCATGGGACACAGGGCTGGGGGAGCAGTACTTC. This translates into CASSWDTGLGEQYF. The variable domain in full, with the rest retrieved from reference TRBV19 and TRBJ2-7, is DGGITQSPKYLFRKEGQNVTLSCEQNLNHDAMYWYRQDPGQGLRLIYYSQIVNDFQKGDIAEGYSVSREKKESFPLTVTSAQKNPTAFYLCASSWDTGLGEQYFGPGTRLTVT.

The table lists this clone with a few counts. The chain recombines TRBV6-5 with TRBJ2-1; TRBD1 might be the D (6 bases). The CDR3 spans 15 residues. Germline V lookup: CDR1 MNHEY, CDR2 SVGAGI. Trimming took off 7 bases at V and 0 bases at J, with 13 bases between the two ends. Here the CDR3 reads CASKTRGTSYNEQFF. The DNA for the CDR3 is TGTGCCAGCAAAACCAGGGGAACCTCCTACAATGAGCAGTTCTTC.

The chain uses TRBV7-2 and TRBJ1-2; no clear D. Germline loops: CDR1 SGHTA, CDR2 FQGNSA. Trimming took off 3 bases at V and 8 bases at J, with 10 bases between the two ends. This CDR3 has 12 residues. The CDR3 DNA reads TGTGCCAGCAGCTTGGCGGTGAGAGGCTACACCTTC. Translating gives CASSLAVRGYTF. The variable domain in full, with the rest retrieved from reference TRBV7-2 and TRBJ1-2, is GAGVSQSPSNKVTEKGKDVELRCDPISGHTALYWYRQSLGQGLEFLIYFQGNSAPDKSGLPSDRFSAERTGGSVSTLTIQRTQQEDSAVYLCASSLAVRGYTFGSGTRLTVV.

The V call is TRBV11-2, the J call TRBJ1-1; D is possibly TRBD1 (5 bases). This CDR3 is built from 14 residues. Looked up from germline, CDR1 is SGHAT and CDR2 is FQNNGV. Trimming left V 5 bases short and J 4 bases short, with 14 bases between. This chain's CDR3 is CASSSWGGITEAFF. CDR3 bases: TGTGCCAGCAGCAGTTGGGGGGGGATCACTGAAGCTTTCTTT.

DNA of the CDR3: TGCAGTGCTAGTACTTCCTTCGTAGTGTTAGCTTTCTTT. Translating gives CSASTSFVVLAFF. This rearrangement joins TRBV20-1 to TRBJ1-1; no clear D gene. CDR1 DFQATT and CDR2 SNEGSKA come from the germline V gene (reference sequence). V was pared by 3 bases and J by 10 bases, with 18 bases between. The CDR3 has 13 amino acids.

The chain employs TRBV27 and TRBJ2-7; 10 nucleotides match TRBD2. Germline assignment: CDR1 MNHEY and CDR2 SMNVEV (reference sequence). The CDR3 consists of 15 residues. Trimming cost V 2 bases and J 5 bases; bases outside gene matches: 6. The CDR3 sequence: CASSLIGTSAHEQYF. Here the CDR3 DNA reads TGTGCCAGCAGTTTAATCGGGACTAGCGCCCACGAGCAGTACTTC.

The chain carries TRBV7-2 and TRBJ1-4; D unclear. There are 15 residues in the CDR3. Trimming shortened V by 1 base and J by 5 bases, and 11 bases separated the two germline ends. Per the germline V gene, CDR1 is SGHTA and CDR2 is FQGNSA. As DNA, the CDR3 is TGTGCCAGCAGCTTAGGGCGCAGACTAAATGAAAAACTGTTTTTT. Translation: CASSLGRRLNEKLFF.

This clone was found a few times. The chain has TRBV19 and TRBJ2-1; TRBD1 agrees at 8 bases. The CDR3 loop spans 14 amino acids. The germline V gene has CDR1 LNHDA and CDR2 SQIVND (reference sequence). V was pared by 5 bases and J by 12 bases, with 12 bases of the junction left unmatched. CDR3 bases: TGTGCCAGTAGTTTCCAACCTACAGGGGGGCGGCAGTTCTTC. Amino acids: CASSFQPTGGRQFF. Drawing the rest from reference TRBV19 and TRBJ2-1, the complete variable domain is DGGITQSPKYLFRKEGQNVTLSCEQNLNHDAMYWYRQDPGQGLRLIYYSQIVNDFQKGDIAEGYSVSREKKESFPLTVTSAQKNPTAFYLCASSFQPTGGRQFFGPGTRLTVL.

V gene TRBV19 combines with J gene TRBJ2-7; D uncertain. The CDR3 extends over 13 amino acids. Trimming took 4 bases from V and 2 from J, leaving 9 bases between them. Germline V CDR1 and CDR2: LNHDA, SQIVND (reference sequence). CDR3 region: CASSKSVPYEQYF. The CDR3 coding sequence is TGTGCCAGTAGTAAAAGCGTACCCTACGAGCAGTACTTC.

This clone was detected only once. The genes are TRBV27 and TRBJ1-5, with D possibly TRBD1 on 5 matching bases. This CDR3 spans 15 amino acids. Germline CDR1 is MNHEY and CDR2 is SMNVEV (reference sequence). Trimming stripped 6 bases from V and 0 bases from J, with 12 bases between. The CDR3 DNA reads TGTGCCAGCAGCCTGGGACTTTTTAGCAATCAGCCCCAGCATTTT. This translates into CASSLGLFSNQPQHF.